A single sample gave rise to the 2 T cell receptor beta chains below, sequenced in a study of blood T cell repertoires in COVID-19. This table comes from immunoSEQ multiplex PCR, and its TCRdb copy is limited to in-frame clones, with some not included. The table includes roughly 78,000 clones, roughly 87% detected once. The sample was peripheral blood. These TCRs come from a man in his fifties or sixties with acute or convalescent COVID-19.

This clone is a singleton in its sample. The chain is built from TRBV27 and TRBJ2-5, with 15 bases that match TRBD2. Germline CDR1 MNHEY, CDR2 SMNVEV (reference sequence). CDR3 length equals 16 residues. The junction had 6 bases not matched to a gene; V was cut back by 5 bases and J by 5 bases. CDR3 region: CASSPGLAGGWETQYF. The CDR3 DNA reads as TGTGCCAGCAGTCCCGGACTAGCGGGGGGGTGGGAGACCCAGTACTTC.

The V gene is TRBV6-2 or TRBV6-3, the J gene TRBJ2-3; TRBD1 is a possible D gene (5 bases). Per germline, CDR1 MNHEY and CDR2 SVGEGT. Between the trimmed V and J ends, which lost 0 bases and 0 bases, there was a span of 10 bases. The CDR3 sequence is 16 residues long. The CDR3 spells CASSYSWGGSTDTQYF. In DNA form, the CDR3 reads TGTGCCAGCAGTTACTCCTGGGGCGGAAGCACAGATACGCAGTATTTT.